This is a list of T cell receptor beta chains from one sample in a study of T cells in Graves' hyperthyroidism and ophthalmopathy. One entry per CDR3 protein results from TCRdb running MiXCR on the multiplex PCR reads. The repertoire has about 580,000 distinct CDR3 sequences, under 60% of them found once; the top ten carry 7.5% to 8.5%. The sample taken for sequencing was peripheral blood or thyroid tissue (not recorded which). Receptors were obtained from a woman younger than 35 with Graves' hyperthyroidism. Both conserved end residues are part of each CDR3. The D gene is left open where the match is weak. Expanded clones get a size class; other rows say once, few or many, or leave the size out.

many - TRBJ2-7 TRBV11-2 TGTGCCAGCAGCTTTCATATCGGAGGGCTAAGGTACGAGCAGTACTTC CASSFHIGGLRYEQYF
many - TRBJ1-1 TRBV15 TGTGCCACCAGCAGAGATCTGGCCGGGACTGAAGCTTTCTTT CATSRDLAGTEAFF
- TRBD2 TRBJ2-7 TRBV6-1 TGTGCCAGCAGTGAAACCAGCGGGAGATTCTACGAGCAGTACTTC CASSETSGRFYEQYF
many TRBD1 TRBJ1-5 TRBV20-1 TGCAGTGCTAGATCACACAGGGGGCGCAATCAGCCCCAGCATTTT CSARSHRGRNQPQHF
- - TRBJ2-5 TRBV24-1 TGTGCCACCAGCTCACCAGAAGGTCAGAGCAAAGAGACCCAGTACTTC CATSSPEGQSKETQYF
- - TRBJ1-1 TRBV6-1 TGTGCCAGCAGTGGAGATCCGGGAGAGACTGAAGCTTTCTTT CASSGDPGETEAFF
- - TRBJ1-6 TRBV7-2 TGTGTTAGCAGCGGGGGGGGAGGGCTGGCTTCACCCCTCCACTTT CVSSGGGGLASPLHF
- - TRBJ1-5 TRBV20-1 TGCGGTGCCGCAAGAAACGCCAAGGCCCAGCATTTT CGAARNAKAQHF
- - TRBJ2-7 TRBV29-1 TGCAGCTTGTCGTTGTACGGGAGCTCCTACGAGCAGTACTTC CSLSLYGSSYEQYF
many TRBD2 TRBJ2-5 TRBV20-1 TGCAGTGCTGCATATAGCGGGAGTCAAGAGACCCAGTACTTC CSAAYSGSQETQYF
many TRBD2 TRBJ2-3 TRBV9 TGTGCCAGCAGCCTTCGGACTAGCGGGAGGAGCACAGATACGCAGTATTTT CASSLRTSGRSTDTQYF
many TRBD1 TRBJ2-5 TRBV7-2 TGTGCCAGCAGCTTAGTGACAGGGCGGGAGACCCAGTACTTC CASSLVTGRETQYF
many - TRBJ2-2 TRBV11-2 TGTGCCAGCAGCTCATGGCGACGCAACACCGGGGAGCTGTTTTTT CASSSWRRNTGELFF
- - TRBJ1-3 TRBV7-2 TGTGCCAGCAGCACAGCACGTGGGGGGTCTGGAAACACCATATATTTT CASSTARGGSGNTIYF
- - TRBJ1-1 TRBV29-1 TGCAGCAGTAGAACCGGGACCAACATGAACACTGAAGCTTTCTTT CSSRTGTNMNTEAFF
- - TRBJ2-6 TRBV6-5 TGTGCCAGCAGTTACTCGGGCCGGGTAGAAAGGGCTGGGGCCAACGTCCTGACTTTC CASSYSGRVERAGANVLTF
once - TRBJ2-2 TRBV10-1 TGCGCCAGCAGTGAGTCCGAGGGGGAGCTGTTTTTT CASSESEGELFF
few TRBD1 TRBJ1-5 TRBV2 TGTGCCAGCAGGACACAGGGGCCTGGGAGCAATGAGCCCCAGCATTTT CASRTQGPGSNEPQHF
many TRBD2 TRBJ2-7 TRBV7-9 TGTGCCAGCAGCCCGAGAAGGACTAGCGGTCCCTACGAGCAGTACTTC CASSPRRTSGPYEQYF
many TRBD2 TRBJ2-5 TRBV2 TGTGCCAGCAAACGGACTAGCGGTGAGACCCAGTACTTC CASKRTSGETQYF
many - TRBJ1-5 TRBV6-6 TGTGCCATCCGGGCCCGCCAAAATAGCAATCAGCCCCAGCATTTT CAIRARQNSNQPQHF
many - TRBJ2-5 TRBV14 TGTGCCAGCAGCCAATCCGCCGGGATCCAAGAGACCCAGTACTTC CASSQSAGIQETQYF
- TRBD2 TRBJ2-7 TRBV6-5 TGTGCCAGCAGGCGGATGGTGACTAGCGGGAGTTACGAGCAGTACTTC CASRRMVTSGSYEQYF
- - TRBJ1-2 TRBV25-1 TGTGCCAGCAGTGCCTCGGGACTTCCCTATGGCTACACCTTC CASSASGLPYGYTF
- - TRBJ1-1 TRBV5-1 TGCGCCAGCAGCTTGGTCGATAGCACTGAAGCTTTCTTT CASSLVDSTEAFF